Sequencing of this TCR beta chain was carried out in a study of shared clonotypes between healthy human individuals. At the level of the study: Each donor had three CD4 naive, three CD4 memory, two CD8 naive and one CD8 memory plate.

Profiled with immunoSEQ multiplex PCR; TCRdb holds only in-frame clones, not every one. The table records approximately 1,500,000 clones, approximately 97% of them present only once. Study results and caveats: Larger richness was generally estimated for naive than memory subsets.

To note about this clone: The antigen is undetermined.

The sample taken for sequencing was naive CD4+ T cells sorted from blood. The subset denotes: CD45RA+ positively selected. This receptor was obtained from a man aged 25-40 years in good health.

CDR3 coding DNA: TGTGCCAGCAGCTTGGGGCAGCGGGCTCCGGGCAATGAGCAGTTCTTC. This codes for CASSLGQRAPGNEQFF. The chain combines TRBV5-4 with TRBJ2-1; D is possibly TRBD2 (6 bases). The CDR3 spans 16 residues. V lost 0 bases, J lost 6 bases, and 16 bases lay in between. Germline V CDR1 and CDR2: SGHNT, YYREEE (reference sequence).